This entry lists 11 T cell receptor beta chains sequenced from one sample in a study of cytomegalovirus exposure and HLA in healthy donors. Vbeta (60) and Jbeta (13) primers were used in the PCR. Libraries were prepared by immunoSEQ multiplex PCR; TCRdb keeps only in-frame clonotypes and omits some of them. The data show over 100,000 clones, 8.9% seen once. The sample was PBMCs. The receptors shown here come from a middle-aged woman in good health and CMV-seropositive.

This chain joins TRBV5-6 and TRBJ2-1; 8 bases are a match to TRBD1. After removal of 0 bases from V and 4 bases from J, the junction contained 12 bases not matched to a gene. The CDR3 covers 18 residues. Germline V CDR1 and CDR2: SGHDT, YYEEEE. CDR3 in amino acids: CASSLGVSRGRGYNEQFF. The CDR3, as DNA: TGTGCCAGCAGCTTGGGCGTTAGCAGGGGGCGAGGGTACAATGAGCAGTTCTTC.

This clone was seen a few times. CDR3 DNA sequence: TGTGCCAGCAGCGGTGGGACTAGCGGGGGGGAAGCCTACGAGCAGTACTTC. Encoded protein: CASSGGTSGGEAYEQYF. This chain joins TRBV9 and TRBJ2-7; 16 bases align to TRBD2. Germline CDR1 reads SGDLS; CDR2 reads YYNGEE. The CDR3 is 17 amino acids. The V segment lost 3 bases and the J segment 2 bases; nucleotides outside the gene matches: 5.

The chain uses TRBV29-1 and TRBJ1-5; D is possibly TRBD1 (6 bases). Looked up from germline, CDR1 is SQVTM and CDR2 is ANQGSEA. Trimming removed 4 bases at V and 2 bases at J, with 15 bases between. This CDR3 contains 15 residues. The chain's CDR3 is CSVGTGGAGNQPQHF. CDR3 nucleotides: TGCAGCGTTGGGACCGGGGGGGCTGGCAATCAGCCCCAGCATTTT.

In this sample, this clone turned up a few times. The chain is built from TRBV2 and TRBJ2-5; 7 bases map to TRBD1. Germline CDR1 reads SNHLY; CDR2 reads FYNNEI. The CDR3 has 14 residues. V was clipped by 4 bases and J by 1 base; unmatched bases: 3. CDR3 sequence reads: CASSGNRGQETQYF. In DNA form, the CDR3 reads TGTGCCAGCAGTGGGAACAGGGGCCAAGAGACCCAGTACTTC.

This sequence joins TRBV2 and TRBJ2-5, with TRBD1 matching over 8 bases. The J call may be mistaken, given a closer DNA end match to TRBJ2-7. This CDR3 has 15 residues. CDR1 and CDR2 (germline): SNHLY, FYNNEI. The CDR3: CASSLDRVVTYEQYF. The CDR3 coding sequence is TGTGCCAGCAGCCTGGACAGGGTAGTCACCTACGAGCAGTACTTC.

This clone has a handful of counts. The rearrangement joins TRBV5-6 to TRBJ1-1; 11 bases line up with TRBD1. The junction had 8 bases not matched to a gene; V was cut back by 4 bases and J by 0 bases. The CDR3 covers 17 residues. CDR1 SGHDT and CDR2 YYEEEE come from the germline V gene. The CDR3 protein is CASSTWDRGSVNTEAFF. In nucleotides, the CDR3 is TGTGCCAGCAGCACTTGGGACAGGGGGTCCGTGAACACTGAAGCTTTCTTT.

This clone has a handful of counts. This rearrangement joins TRBV19 to TRBJ2-1; D gene uncertain. CDR1 is LNHDA and CDR2 is SQIVND in the germline V gene (reference sequence). The CDR3 extends over 15 amino acids. V was clipped by 1 base and J by 11 bases, with 18 bases between them. The CDR3 DNA is TGTGCCAGTAGTATAGTGTTTTTGGGCTATGGGCAGCAGTTCTTC. Protein: CASSIVFLGYGQQFF.

The chain combines TRBV2 with TRBJ1-2; 8 bases agree with TRBD1. Germline values: CDR1 SNHLY, CDR2 FYNNEI. The CDR3 runs 15 residues. Unmatched junction bases numbered 10, after V lost 8 bases and J lost 2 bases. The CDR3 coding sequence is TGTGCCAGCGGGGGGACAGGCAGAGGAAACTATGGCTACACCTTC. It specifies CASGGTGRGNYGYTF.

This clone has more than one count but fewer than ten. The rearrangement links TRBV5-1 to TRBJ2-1; the match to TRBD1 covers 10 bases. The CDR3 spans 18 residues. The V gene end was trimmed by 5 bases and the J gene end by 0 bases; junction bases not matched to a gene: 11. Germline loops: CDR1 SGHRS, CDR2 YFSETQ. The CDR3, as DNA: TGCGCCAGCAGTTACCGGGACAGGGGACCAAGCTCCTACAATGAGCAGTTCTTC. This codes for CASSYRDRGPSSYNEQFF. The whole variable domain, remainder taken from reference TRBV5-1 and TRBJ2-1, is KAGVTQTPRYLIKTRGQQVTLSCSPISGHRSVSWYQQTPGQGLQFLFEYFSETQRNKGNFPGRFSGRQFSNSRSEMNVSTLELGDSALYLCASSYRDRGPSSYNEQFFGPGTRLTVL.

This clone showed up just a few times. The chain recombines TRBV7-2 with TRBJ2-7; D is ambiguous. The CDR3 extends over 14 amino acids. The germline V gene encodes CDR1 SGHTA and CDR2 FQGNSA. Trimming shortened V by 4 bases and J by 0 bases, and 10 bases separated the two germline ends. CDR3 region: CASSSNPSSYEQYF. The CDR3 DNA reads TGTGCCAGCAGCTCAAACCCCAGCTCCTACGAGCAGTACTTC. Complete variable domain (other parts from reference TRBV7-2 and TRBJ2-7): GAGVSQSPSNKVTEKGKDVELRCDPISGHTALYWYRQSLGQGLEFLIYFQGNSAPDKSGLPSDRFSAERTGGSVSTLTIQRTQQEDSAVYLCASSSNPSSYEQYFGPGTRLTVT.

This rearrangement joins TRBV5-4 to TRBJ2-5; D possibly corresponds to TRBD1 (6 bases). From germline, CDR1 is SGHNT and CDR2 YYREEE (reference sequence). This CDR3 has 13 amino acids. V lost 4 bases to trimming and J lost 1 base, with 8 bases between them. The CDR3 spells CASSVDSQETQYF. The CDR3 bases are TGTGCCAGCAGCGTGGACAGCCAAGAGACCCAGTACTTC.